These 26 T cell receptor beta chains originate from one sample sequenced in a study of identical twins. Each CDR3 protein gets one entry after TCRdb re-called the 5' RACE reads with MiXCR. The sample lists about 900,000 distinct CDR3 sequences; approximately 13% were seen once. The sample was also reused in another study, on yellow fever vaccine responses in identical twins.

Sequencing was carried out using PBMCs. The receptors derive from a woman younger than 35 in good health.

This clonotype was found a few times. V and J are TRBV4-1 and TRBJ2-1, with TRBD1 matching 7 bases. Germline-derived CDR1 and CDR2 are MGHRA and YSYEKL. J was trimmed by 8 bases and V by 3 bases; bases with no gene match: 7. This CDR3 has 14 residues. For the CDR3, the DNA is TGCGCCAGCAGCCACACAAAGCAGGGGGATGAGCAGTTCTTC. Translation: CASSHTKQGDEQFF.

The chain carries TRBV20-1 and TRBJ1-2, with D tentatively TRBD1 (5 bases). V gave up 5 bases and J gave up 4 bases, with 14 bases separating them. The CDR3 is 13 residues long. The V gene's germline CDR1 is DFQATT and CDR2 SNEGSKA (reference sequence). The CDR3 DNA reads as TGCAGTGCTGAGGGCAGACAGACCTATGGCTACACCTTC. Its protein product is CSAEGRQTYGYTF.

This clonotype was observed many times. The chain links TRBV7-3 to TRBJ2-1; 9 bases are shared with TRBD1. CDR1 is SGHTA and CDR2 is FQGTGA in the germline V gene. The V segment lost 5 bases and the J segment 5 bases; nucleotides outside the gene matches: 10. The CDR3 is 16 residues long. CDR3 sequence (DNA): TGTGCCAGCAGCCCTAAGGGACAGGGTTCGCACAATGAGCAGTTCTTC. Residues: CASSPKGQGSHNEQFF.

The genes are TRBV6-1 and TRBJ1-1, with D maybe TRBD1 (6 bases). CDR1 is MNHNS and CDR2 is SASEGT in the germline V gene. The V gene lost 5 bases and the J gene lost 6 bases, with 16 bases spanning the gap. The CDR3 consists of 14 residues. The CDR3 sequence: CASSLGGGGSEAFF. CDR3 in DNA: TGTGCCAGCAGTCTTGGGGGGGGGGGCTCTGAAGCTTTCTTT.

The genes are TRBV6-1 and TRBJ2-5; 8 bases are shared with TRBD2. Unmatched junction bases numbered 5, after V lost 8 bases and J lost 3 bases. This CDR3 comprises 13 residues. Germline CDR1 is MNHNS and CDR2 is SASEGT. The CDR3 protein is CASGRAGEETQYF. The CDR3 DNA reads TGTGCCAGCGGCCGAGCGGGGGAAGAGACCCAGTACTTC.

Ten or more counts support this clonotype. J is TRBJ2-5 and V is TRBV12-3 or TRBV12-4; D gene ambiguous. The CDR3 loop spans 12 amino acids. Deletions cut 6 bases from V and 3 bases from J, with 8 bases between. CDR3: CASSLREETQYF. The DNA for the CDR3 is TGTGCCAGCAGCTTACGAGAAGAGACCCAGTACTTC.

The sample holds a few counts of this clonotype. The chain joins TRBV7-9 to TRBJ2-1, with D tentatively TRBD1 or TRBD2 (6 bases each). Germline V gives CDR1 SEHNR, CDR2 FQNEAQ (reference sequence). V lost 5 bases and J lost 0, with 14 bases in between. CDR3 length: 16 amino acids. This CDR3 reads CASSPWGASSYNEQFF. The CDR3 bases are TGTGCCAGCAGCCCTTGGGGGGCAAGCTCCTACAATGAGCAGTTCTTC.

This chain connects TRBV20-1 to TRBJ1-4; D is uncertain. The ends were cut back, 6 bases at V and 5 bases at J, with 10 bases in the middle. CDR1 and CDR2 (germline): DFQATT, SNEGSKA (reference sequence). The CDR3 spans 12 residues. CDR3 residues: CSASWQNEKLFF. CDR3 DNA: TGCAGTGCGAGTTGGCAGAATGAAAAACTGTTTTTT.

This clonotype was found a few times. The V call is TRBV20-1, the J call TRBJ2-7; D perhaps matches TRBD1 (5 bases). Germline lookup yields CDR1 DFQATT and CDR2 SNEGSKA (reference sequence). Trimming cost V 3 bases and J 4 bases, with 10 bases left between them. The CDR3 spans 12 residues. Written as DNA, the CDR3 is TGCAGTGCTAGGGACACAGATTACGAGCAGTACGTC. Its translation: CSARDTDYEQYV.

This chain links TRBV5-1 with TRBJ2-7; possibly TRBD1 for D (5 bases). CDR3 length: 15 residues. Germline V gene sequence: CDR1 SGHRS, CDR2 YFSETQ. Trimming left V 4 bases short and J 6 bases short, with 20 bases between. CDR3 sequence: CASSIGAPGSTEQYV. The CDR3 DNA follows: TGCGCCAGCAGCATTGGGGCGCCTGGCAGTACCGAGCAGTACGTC.

In this sample, this clonotype turned up many times. The V gene is TRBV29-1, the J gene TRBJ2-7, with D perhaps TRBD1 or TRBD2 (5 bases each). This CDR3 contains 11 residues. V lost 4 bases to trimming and J lost 6 bases, with 10 bases between them. Germline CDR1 and CDR2: SQVTM and ANQGSEA. This chain's CDR3 is CSVATGLEQYF. Written as DNA, the CDR3 is TGCAGCGTTGCAACGGGGCTCGAGCAGTACTTC.

This clonotype was counted only a few times. CDR3 in DNA: TGCAGCGTTTTCCGGCGGATGAACACTGAAGCTTTCTTT. Translating gives CSVFRRMNTEAFF. V and J are TRBV29-1 and TRBJ1-1; D gene uncertain. The V and J ends lost 5 bases and 0 bases respectively, with 10 bases between them. Germline V gives CDR1 SQVTM, CDR2 ANQGSEA. The CDR3 totals 13 residues.

A few counts support this clonotype. The rearrangement links TRBV7-8 to TRBJ2-2; D remains unclear. Trimming cost V 1 base and J 0 bases, with 12 bases left between them. This CDR3 has 17 amino acids. Germline V gene sequence: CDR1 SGHVS, CDR2 FQNEAQ. The CDR3 region is CASSLDPVYANTGELFF. CDR3 nucleotides: TGTGCCAGCAGCTTAGATCCGGTATACGCGAACACCGGGGAGCTGTTTTTT.

The table lists this clonotype with a few counts. The genes are TRBV28 and TRBJ2-7, with D uncertain. Germline V gene lookup returns CDR1 MDHEN and CDR2 SYDVKM. There are 13 residues in the CDR3. V dropped 4 bases and J dropped 5 bases, with 12 bases sitting between them. CDR3: CASSSRLVDEQYF. The CDR3 DNA follows: TGTGCCAGCAGTTCCAGGTTGGTAGACGAGCAGTACTTC.

The V gene is TRBV5-1, the J gene TRBJ2-3, with TRBD1 matching over 8 bases. In germline, CDR1 is SGHRS, CDR2 YFSETQ. This CDR3 spans 16 amino acids. J lost 2 bases, V lost 0 bases, and 5 bases had no gene match. CDR3 region: CASSLGWTGYTDTQYF. As DNA, the CDR3 is TGCGCCAGCAGCTTGGGATGGACAGGGTACACAGATACGCAGTATTTT.

The gene calls are TRBV18 and TRBJ1-1; D is unclear. The CDR3 covers 14 residues. V was clipped by 4 bases and J by 1 base, with 10 bases between them. Germline loops: CDR1 KGHSH, CDR2 LQKENI. Written as DNA, the CDR3 is TGTGCCAGCTCACGAAACCCAGCGAACACTGAAGCTTTCTTT. The encoded protein is CASSRNPANTEAFF.

The chain recombines TRBV24-1 with TRBJ2-3, with D possibly being TRBD2 (6 bases). Trimming took 1 base from V and 7 from J, leaving 14 bases between them. The CDR3 covers 15 residues. Germline CDR1 KGHDR, CDR2 SFDVKD. The CDR3 spells CATSDFRLASNTQYF. For the CDR3, the DNA is TGTGCCACCAGTGATTTTCGGCTAGCGTCGAATACGCAGTATTTT.

The rearrangement joins TRBV28 to TRBJ2-1, with D maybe TRBD2 (6 bases). The germline V and J ends were trimmed by 4 bases and 0 bases, with 13 bases remaining between them. The CDR3 extends over 16 amino acids. Germline V gene sequence: CDR1 MDHEN, CDR2 SYDVKM. Written as DNA, the CDR3 is TGTGCCAGCAGTTCGATAGCGGAAAGCTCCTACAATGAGCAGTTCTTC. This gives the protein CASSSIAESSYNEQFF. Supplemented by reference TRBV28 and TRBJ2-1, the full variable domain reads DVKVTQSSRYLVKRTGEKVFLECVQDMDHENMFWYRQDPGLGLRLIYFSYDVKMKEKGDIPEGYSVSREKKERFSLILESASTNQTSMYLCASSSIAESSYNEQFFGPGTRLTVL.

The chain carries TRBV7-7 and TRBJ2-1; 14 positions agree with TRBD2. Germline V gives CDR1 SSHAT, CDR2 FNYEAQ (reference sequence). CDR3 size: 18 residues. With V trimmed by 3 bases and J by 8 bases, 12 bases remained unmatched. Here the CDR3 reads CASSLSHGTSGRWYEQFF. The CDR3 DNA is TGTGCCAGCAGCTTGTCCCATGGGACTAGCGGGAGATGGTATGAGCAGTTCTTC.

This chain connects TRBV5-1 to TRBJ1-1; the match to TRBD1 covers 7 bases. This CDR3 spans 14 amino acids. Germline CDR1 is SGHRS and CDR2 is YFSETQ. J gave up 5 bases and V 6 bases, and 10 bases lay outside the gene matches. CDR3 protein: CASKRSGGSTEAFF. For the CDR3, the DNA is TGCGCCAGCAAAAGATCAGGGGGATCTACTGAAGCTTTCTTT. Based on the CDR3 plus reference TRBV5-1 and TRBJ1-1, the full variable domain is KAGVTQTPRYLIKTRGQQVTLSCSPISGHRSVSWYQQTPGQGLQFLFEYFSETQRNKGNFPGRFSGRQFSNSRSEMNVSTLELGDSALYLCASKRSGGSTEAFFGQGTRLTVV.

The sample holds a few counts of this clonotype. The CDR3 DNA follows: TGTGCCAGCAGCCAAGGGAGTAGAACCACTGAAGCTTTCTTT. It codes for CASSQGSRTTEAFF. The rearrangement joins TRBV3-1 to TRBJ1-1; unclear D gene. V dropped 1 base and J dropped 4 bases, with 10 bases sitting between them. The CDR3 loop spans 14 amino acids. CDR1 and CDR2 (germline): LGHDT, YNNKEL (reference sequence).

This clonotype was seen a handful of times. The CDR3 spells CASSRDSSAQHF. The CDR3 DNA is TGTGCCAGCAGCCGTGACAGTTCAGCCCAGCATTTT. V usage is TRBV6-6 and J usage is TRBJ1-5; D perhaps matches TRBD1 (5 bases). This CDR3 has 12 amino acids. V lost 6 bases, J lost 11 bases, and 14 bases lay in between. CDR1 MNHNY and CDR2 SVGAGI come from the germline V gene (reference sequence).

This clonotype was seen more than once but under ten times. V gene TRBV27 combines with J gene TRBJ1-2; tentatively, D is TRBD1 (6 bases). Germline assignment: CDR1 MNHEY and CDR2 SMNVEV (reference sequence). The CDR3 runs to 15 residues. Trimming removed 4 bases from V and 3 bases from J, with 15 bases in between. The CDR3 reads CASSSPLAGDYGYTF. The CDR3 DNA follows: TGTGCCAGCAGTTCGCCTCTAGCAGGGGACTATGGCTACACCTTC.

The chain links TRBV28 to TRBJ2-5; a possible D gene is TRBD1 (7 bases). The CDR3 consists of 15 residues. The germline V and J ends were trimmed by 8 bases and 7 bases, with 23 bases remaining between them. Germline V gene lookup returns CDR1 MDHEN and CDR2 SYDVKM. CDR3 in DNA: TGTGCCAGCGGGTCCGGGACAGAGACCGGGGGGACCCAGTACTTC. Amino acids: CASGSGTETGGTQYF.

The table lists this clonotype with many counts. The chain links TRBV29-1 to TRBJ2-5; TRBD1 matches at 7 bases. The trim removed 7 bases at V and 4 bases at J, leaving 9 bases unmatched. The germline V gene has CDR1 SQVTM and CDR2 ANQGSEA. This CDR3 contains 13 residues. DNA of the CDR3: TGCAGCGGACGCAGGGGGTCGGGAGAGACCCAGTACTTC. Translated: CSGRRGSGETQYF.

This clonotype appeared a few times. The chain joins TRBV11-1 to TRBJ2-6; 7 bases map to TRBD1. From germline, CDR1 is SGHAT and CDR2 FQDESV (reference sequence). V dropped 3 bases and J dropped 0; count of bases not matched to a gene: 8. The CDR3 covers 18 residues. The DNA of the CDR3 is TGTGCCAGCAGCTTCCCAGACAGGGCTAGCTCTGGGGCCAACGTCCTGACTTTC. The encoded protein is CASSFPDRASSGANVLTF.